Listed below are T cell receptor beta chains from one sample, sequenced in a study of blood T cell repertoires in COVID-19. Generated by immunoSEQ multiplex PCR, the TCRdb table keeps only in-frame clones and is missing some. The data contain tens of thousands of clones, roughly 82% of them singletons. The sequencing input was peripheral blood. The receptor source for this set is a human donor with active COVID-19. The donor label of this sample is uncertain. The CDR3 runs from the conserved cysteine through the conserved F or W. A D gene is named only where the DNA matches it firmly. Size values are once, few and many counts, or a class for expanded clones, and some rows have none.

>TRBV30|TRBJ2-7|-|-
TGTGCCTGGCAGGGGTACTACGAGCAGTACTTC
CAWQGYYEQYF
>TRBV25-1|TRBJ2-1|-|-
TGTGCCAGCAGCGGGGCAGGGGCCAATGAGCAGTTCTTC
CASSGAGANEQFF
>TRBV7-8|TRBJ1-1|TRBD1|-
TGTGCCAGCAGCCAAGGACAGGGTACTGAAGCTTTCTTT
CASSQGQGTEAFF
>TRBV28|TRBJ2-5|TRBD1|-
TGTGCCAGCAATACCCGGGACAGGGTTAGAGAGACCCAGTACTTC
CASNTRDRVRETQYF
>TRBV1|TRBJ2-7|-|-
TGCACCAGCAGCCTCCCAGAGCGGGAGGGAAGGGGCGAGCAGTACTTC
CTSSLPEREGRGEQYF
>TRBV5-1|TRBJ2-1|TRBD2|once
TGCGCCAGCAGCTTTAACGGGGGGGAAGTCTATGAGCAGTTCTTC
CASSFNGGEVYEQFF
>TRBV19|TRBJ1-2|TRBD1|-
TGTGCCAGTGGGCAACAGGGGTATGGCTACACCTTC
CASGQQGYGYTF
>TRBV9|TRBJ2-3|TRBD1|-
TGTGCCAGCAGCGTAAGGGGGCCAGCAGATACGCAGTATTTT
CASSVRGPADTQYF
>TRBV19|TRBJ1-6|TRBD1|-
TGTGCCAGTAGTCAGGGGGCTCCTTCACCCCTCCACTTT
CASSQGAPSPLHF
>TRBV18|TRBJ2-3|-|-
TGTGCCAGCTCACCACCCGGGCAGGGTTCGGATACGCAGTATTTT
CASSPPGQGSDTQYF
>TRBV18|TRBJ1-2|-|-
TGTGCCAGCTCGTTTTCCGAGGGCGCCTATGGCTACACCTTC
CASSFSEGAYGYTF
>TRBV5-1|TRBJ2-1|-|-
TGCGCCAGCAGCTCTTCAGGAGGGGAGCAGTTCTTC
CASSSSGGEQFF
>TRBV6-1|TRBJ1-3|TRBD1|-
TGTGCCAGCAGTGCCATGGAGGGGGCTTCTGGAAACACCATATATTTT
CASSAMEGASGNTIYF
>TRBV5-4|TRBJ2-1|TRBD2|-
TGTGCCAGCAGCTTGGCCTCAAGGACTAGCAATCGGAAGGATGAGCAGTTCTTC
CASSLASRTSNRKDEQFF
>TRBV29-1|TRBJ2-2|TRBD1|-
TGCAGCGTTGCGGACAGGGGGCCCACCGGGGAGCTGTTTTTT
CSVADRGPTGELFF
>TRBV5-5|TRBJ2-2|TRBD1|-
TGTGCCAGCAGCCGGACAGGCGACGGGGAGCTGTTTTTT
CASSRTGDGELFF
>TRBV6-1|TRBJ1-2|TRBD1|-
TGTGCCAGCAGTGTTGGGACAGGGAACGCTAACTATGGCTACACCTTC
CASSVGTGNANYGYTF
>TRBV24-1|TRBJ2-2|-|-
TGTGCCACCGGGGGGTCGAACACCGGGGAGCTGTTTTTT
CATGGSNTGELFF
>TRBV5-4|TRBJ1-1|-|once
TGTGCCAGCAGCTGGGGACTCCCGGGGGAGACTGAAGCTTTCTTT
CASSWGLPGETEAFF
>TRBV19|TRBJ1-1|TRBD1|-
TGTGCCAGTAGTAGGGGACAGGGCGAAATGGGTGAAGCTTTCTTT
CASSRGQGEMGEAFF
>TRBV28|TRBJ1-3|-|-
TGTGCCAGCACCATAACGGGTTCTGGAAACACCATATATTTT
CASTITGSGNTIYF
>TRBV20-1|TRBJ2-3|-|-
TGCAGTGCTAGTTTGGAGGATGGGACAGATACGCAGTATTTT
CSASLEDGTDTQYF
>TRBV6-6|TRBJ1-5|TRBD1|-
TGTGCCAGCAGCCTGGGACAGGGGGTAGGTCAGCCCCAGCATTTT
CASSLGQGVGQPQHF
>TRBV10-2|TRBJ1-2|-|-
TGCGCCAGCAGTGAGTCAGGGGGGGATAGCTATGGCTACACCTTC
CASSESGGDSYGYTF
>TRBV7-8|TRBJ2-3|TRBD1|-
TGTGCCAGCAGCTTAGATTTCACAGGGGAGAGCACAGATACGCAGTATTTT
CASSLDFTGESTDTQYF
>TRBV2|TRBJ1-4|-|once
TGTGCCAGCAGCACAGGGACGCCCGCAACTAATGAAAAACTGTTTTTT
CASSTGTPATNEKLFF
>TRBV20-1|TRBJ2-5|-|-
TGCAGTGCTAGTAAATTTCGACTAGACCATCTCGATAGGGAGACCCAGTACTTC
CSASKFRLDHLDRETQYF
>TRBV27|TRBJ2-6|-|-
TGTGCCAGCAGTCCATCTGGGGCCAACGTCCTGACTTTC
CASSPSGANVLTF
>TRBV28|TRBJ1-2|-|-
TGTGCCAGCAGTTTGGGTTCTACAGGCGGAATCTACACCTTC
CASSLGSTGGIYTF
>TRBV3-1/TRBV3-2|TRBJ2-7|-|-
TGTGCCAGCAGCCAAGCCAGGGGCGAGCAGTACTTC
CASSQARGEQYF
>TRBV4-1|TRBJ2-6|TRBD2|-
TGCGCCAGCAGCCACCGAATAGCGGGGACAAGCTCTGGGGCCAACGTCCTGACTTTC
CASSHRIAGTSSGANVLTF
>TRBV11-2|TRBJ2-3|-|once
TGTGCCAGCAGCTTAGATAGATCAGATACGCAGTATTTT
CASSLDRSDTQYF
>TRBV18|TRBJ1-4|-|-
TGTGCCAGCTCACCACCGAGCGAAAACGTGCTGTTTTTT
CASSPPSENVLFF
>TRBV24-1|TRBJ1-5|-|-
TGTGCCACCAGTGGGGGGGGAGAACAGCCCCAGCATTTT
CATSGGGEQPQHF
>TRBV28|TRBJ2-7|-|-
TGTGCCAGCAGTTTATATGAGGCTAACGGTGCCTACGAGCAGTACTTC
CASSLYEANGAYEQYF
>TRBV28|TRBJ2-2|-|-
TGTGCCAGCAGTGTTAGCTCGACCGGGGAGCTGTTTTTT
CASSVSSTGELFF
>TRBV4-2|TRBJ2-1|-|-
TGTGCCAGCAGCCAACAAATCGGTTTCGGGACACCTAACAATGAGCAGTTCTTC
CASSQQIGFGTPNNEQFF
>TRBV7-9|TRBJ1-1|-|once
TGTGCCAGCAGCTTAGGGGGGGTTTCATCCACTGAAGCTTTCTTT
CASSLGGVSSTEAFF
>TRBV4-2|TRBJ2-1|-|-
TGTGCCAGCAGCGAATCATTAGCGGACAATGAGCAGTTCTTC
CASSESLADNEQFF
>TRBV7-3|TRBJ2-7|TRBD1|few
TGTGCCAGCAGCTTAACGGCCCTGACAGGGGGCGACGAGCAGTACTTC
CASSLTALTGGDEQYF
>TRBV3-1/TRBV3-2|TRBJ2-2|TRBD2|-
TGTGCCAGCAGTACTATAGCGGGGGGGAACACCGGGGAGCTGTTTTTT
CASSTIAGGNTGELFF
>TRBV27|TRBJ2-7|-|-
TGTGCCAGTCGTTCTCAGGGGAGATCCTACGAGCAGTACTTC
CASRSQGRSYEQYF
>TRBV7-3|TRBJ2-1|-|-
TGTGCCAGCAGCTTAAGGGGGGGCAGGACCTACAATGAGCAGTTCTTC
CASSLRGGRTYNEQFF
>TRBV28|TRBJ1-5|TRBD1|-
TGTGCCAGCAGATATACAGGGGGCTATAGCAATCAGCCCCAGCATTTT
CASRYTGGYSNQPQHF
>TRBV11-2|TRBJ1-3|-|-
TGTGCCAGCAGCTTTCAAAGAGACACCATATATTTT
CASSFQRDTIYF
>TRBV5-6|TRBJ2-3|-|-
TGTGCCAGCAGCTTGGGCCAGGCGTTCACAGATACGCAGTATTTT
CASSLGQAFTDTQYF
>TRBV21-1|TRBJ2-7|-|-
TGTGCCAGCAGCCCCCTAGGGGGTAGCGAGCAGTACTTC
CASSPLGGSEQYF
>TRBV4-3|TRBJ1-3|-|-
TGCGCCAGCAGCCAAGGGGGGGGAACTGGAAACACCATATATTTT
CASSQGGGTGNTIYF
>TRBV7-3|TRBJ2-1|TRBD2|-
TGTGCCAGCAGCTTATCCCTGACTAGCACGAATGAGCAGTTCTTC
CASSLSLTSTNEQFF
>TRBV6-6|TRBJ2-1|TRBD2|few
TGTGCCAGCAGTCAGCGGGGGGTCGACTCCTTGCGTAAACAGTTCTTC
CASSQRGVDSLRKQFF
>TRBV7-2|TRBJ2-1|TRBD2|-
TGTGCCAGCAGCCTAACTAGCGACTATGAGCAGTTCTTC
CASSLTSDYEQFF
>TRBV6-2/TRBV6-3|TRBJ2-7|TRBD2|-
TGTGCCAGCAGTTACGCGGGACTAGCGGGAGTCAGGGGGAACTTC
CASSYAGLAGVRGNF
>TRBV5-1|TRBJ2-7|TRBD1|few
TGCGCCAGCAGCTTAGGACAGGGAGCTAACGAGCAGTACTTC
CASSLGQGANEQYF
>TRBV5-1|TRBJ2-7|TRBD2|-
TGCGCCAGCAGGTGGACTAGCGGGAGAACCTACGAGCAGTACTTC
CASRWTSGRTYEQYF
>TRBV7-3|TRBJ2-3|TRBD2|-
TGTGCCAGCAGCTTAACGGGACTAAGAGATACGCAGTATTTT
CASSLTGLRDTQYF
>TRBV12-5|TRBJ2-2|TRBD1|-
TGTGCTAGTGGTTTGGGTCGGACAGGGGGCAAAACCGGGGAGCTGTTTTTT
CASGLGRTGGKTGELFF
>TRBV4-1|TRBJ2-7|TRBD1|-
TGCGCCAGCAGCCAAGGTCCGGGACAGGGCTACGAGCAGTACTTC
CASSQGPGQGYEQYF